Following are 11 T cell receptor beta chains from one sample sequenced in a study of cytotoxic CD8 clonotypes in ibrutinib-treated CLL. Clones were sequenced by immunoSEQ multiplex PCR, and TCRdb holds only the in-frame ones, with some missing. The sample shows approximately 350,000 clones, over 55% of them seen only once. The starting material was PBMCs, obtained after 36 months of ibrutinib treatment. These receptors originate from a human donor with chronic lymphocytic leukemia.

The chain uses TRBV27 and TRBJ2-1; 10 nucleotides agree with TRBD2. The CDR3 is 14 amino acids. Germline CDR1 reads MNHEY; CDR2 reads SMNVEV (reference sequence). V dropped 8 bases and J dropped 8; count of bases not matched to a gene: 9. The CDR3 loop reads CASRLAGVYDEQFF. For the CDR3, the DNA is TGTGCCAGCCGGCTAGCGGGAGTTTACGATGAGCAGTTCTTC.

This chain joins TRBV27 and TRBJ1-5; D ambiguous. Trimming took off 8 bases at V and 0 bases at J, with 17 bases between the two ends. The CDR3 contains 16 residues. CDR1 and CDR2 from the germline V gene are MNHEY and SMNVEV (reference sequence). CDR3 sequence reads: CASAKTPRNSNQPQHF. DNA of the CDR3: TGTGCCAGCGCAAAAACACCCCGTAATAGCAATCAGCCCCAGCATTTT.

This chain uses TRBV7-9 with TRBJ1-6; no reliable D call. V lost 3 bases and J 9 bases, leaving 12 bases between the germline ends. This CDR3 region has 14 residues. Germline loops: CDR1 SEHNR, CDR2 FQNEAQ (reference sequence). In DNA form, the CDR3 reads TGTGCCAGCAGCTTCGTGAGCCCGGGTTCACCCCTCCACTTT. Residues: CASSFVSPGSPLHF.

The V gene is TRBV7-6, the J gene TRBJ2-7; the D gene is possibly TRBD2 (5 bases). CDR1 and CDR2 (germline): SGHVS, FNYEAQ. The CDR3 sequence is 14 residues long. V lost 5 bases, J lost 7 bases, and 18 bases lay in between. DNA of the CDR3: TGTGCCAGCAGCCCCCCGGACTTGCTCGGGGAGCAGTACTTC. Translated, it gives CASSPPDLLGEQYF.

This clone was seen a few times. This sequence joins TRBV18 and TRBJ2-7; tentatively, D is TRBD2 (6 bases). The CDR3 contains 14 residues. Trimming removed 1 base at V and 4 bases at J, with 11 bases between. CDR1 and CDR2 from the germline V gene are KGHSH and LQKENI. CDR3 coding DNA: TGTGCCAGCTCACCACATGGCGGGGATTACGAGCAGTACTTC. Its protein product is CASSPHGGDYEQYF.

The chain has TRBV5-4 and TRBJ2-1; 7 nucleotides line up with TRBD2. With 5 bases clipped from V and 8 bases from J, the junction kept 10 bases outside the gene matches. The CDR3 has 14 amino acids. Germline lookup yields CDR1 SGHNT and CDR2 YYREEE (reference sequence). CDR3 bases: TGTGCCAGCAGGGGAGGGCTAAGGCGCGATGAGCAGTTCTTC. It codes for CASRGGLRRDEQFF.

This clone has a handful of counts. The CDR3 is CASSDTGTVDGYTF. The CDR3 nucleotides are TGTGCCAGCAGCGATACCGGGACAGTAGATGGCTACACCTTC. The chain uses TRBV7-9 and TRBJ1-2; 7 bases map to TRBD1. Germline V lookup: CDR1 SEHNR, CDR2 FQNEAQ (reference sequence). The CDR3 contains 14 residues. V dropped 5 bases and J dropped 6; count of bases not matched to a gene: 9. The full variable domain, rest sourced from reference TRBV7-9 and TRBJ1-2, is DTGVSQNPRHKITKRGQNVTFRCDPISEHNRLYWYRQTLGQGPEFLTYFQNEAQLEKSRLLSDRFSAERPKGSFSTLEIQRTEQGDSAMYLCASSDTGTVDGYTFGSGTRLTVV.

The genes are TRBV6-1 and TRBJ1-3; maybe TRBD1 (6 bases). Germline CDR1 and CDR2: MNHNS and SASEGT. Trimming shortened V by 2 bases and J by 4 bases, and 12 bases separated the two germline ends. CDR3 length: 15 amino acids. CDR3 region: CASSEKGVPGNTIYF. CDR3 DNA sequence: TGTGCCAGCAGTGAAAAGGGGGTGCCGGGAAACACCATATATTTT.

The rearrangement links TRBV13 to TRBJ2-3; D possibly uses TRBD1 or TRBD2 (5 bases each). Trimming took 5 bases from V and 0 from J, leaving 18 bases between them. The germline CDR1 and CDR2 sequences are PRHDT and FYEKMQ (reference sequence). This CDR3 has 17 amino acids. Here the CDR3 DNA reads TGTGCCAGCAGCACCGTCCTGGGGGTACCTAGCACAGATACGCAGTATTTT. It yields the protein CASSTVLGVPSTDTQYF.

This chain joins TRBV7-3 and TRBJ2-5; D is ambiguous. V lost 5 bases and J lost 5, with 12 bases in between. The CDR3 has 13 amino acids. CDR1 SGHTA and CDR2 FQGTGA come from the germline V gene. The CDR3 loop reads CASSEFGLETQYF. The DNA of the CDR3 is TGTGCCAGCAGCGAATTTGGTTTGGAGACCCAGTACTTC.

The V and J genes are TRBV7-2 and TRBJ1-5; weak D call: TRBD1 (5 bases). Trimming removed 1 base at V and 4 bases at J, with 14 bases between. This CDR3 has 16 amino acids. Germline assignment: CDR1 SGHTA and CDR2 FQGNSA. CDR3 DNA sequence: TGTGCCAGCAGCTTAGATTCAGGGAAAGGGAATCAGCCCCAGCATTTT. Its translation is CASSLDSGKGNQPQHF.